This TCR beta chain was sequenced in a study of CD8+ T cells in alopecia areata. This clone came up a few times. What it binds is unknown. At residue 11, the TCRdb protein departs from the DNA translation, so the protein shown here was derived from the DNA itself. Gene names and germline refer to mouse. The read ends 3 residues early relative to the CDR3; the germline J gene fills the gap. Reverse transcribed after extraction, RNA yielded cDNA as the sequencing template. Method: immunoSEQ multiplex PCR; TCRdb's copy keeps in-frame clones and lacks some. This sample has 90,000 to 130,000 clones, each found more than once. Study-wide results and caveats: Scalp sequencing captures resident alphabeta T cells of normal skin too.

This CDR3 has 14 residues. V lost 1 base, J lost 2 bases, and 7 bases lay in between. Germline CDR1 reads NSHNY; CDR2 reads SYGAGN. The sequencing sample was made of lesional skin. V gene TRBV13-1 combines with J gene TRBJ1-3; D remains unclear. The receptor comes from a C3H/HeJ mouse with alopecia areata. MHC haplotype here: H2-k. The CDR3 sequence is CASSDSRAGNTLYF. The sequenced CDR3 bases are TGTGCCAGCAGTGATTCTCGTGCTGGAAATACG.